The 26 T cell receptor beta chains given below trace back to one sample, sequenced in a study of tumor-infiltrating lymphocytes in primary liver carcinoma. A primer matching the constant region was used to make TCR beta cDNA from approximately 0.55 ug of total RNA. ARM-PCR, slightly modified, supplied the TCR beta libraries through three nested multiplex PCR rounds. Researchers ran the first two PCR rounds for roughly 11 cycles each with TRBV1-TRBV30 forward primers and a C-beta reverse primer. TCRdb independently ran MiXCR on the multiplex PCR reads; one entry per CDR3 protein. The data show approximately 92,000 distinct CDR3 sequences, around 63% seen once. Co-extracting RNA and DNA was done with roughly 17-31 mg of unsorted bulk tissue as input. Material: liver tumor tissue from sampling region 5. Subset described: tumor region T5, tumor centre. These receptor sequences come from a woman aged 60-75 years with primary liver carcinoma and hepatitis B virus infection.

About this clonotype: At one end, the junction sequence differs from germline, possibly due to a read error. The gene calls are TRBV7-9 and TRBJ1-6; the D is unclear. This CDR3 spans 13 amino acids. In germline, CDR1 is SEHNR, CDR2 FQNEAQ (reference sequence). In DNA form, the CDR3 reads TGTGCCCGCAGGAGCTCCTATAATTCACCCCTCCACTTT. Translation: CARRSSYNSPLHF.

Many counts were recorded for this clonotype. The chain uses TRBV6-6 and TRBJ1-2; no definite D call. CDR1 is MNHNY, CDR2 SVGAGI, per germline (reference sequence). The CDR3 extends over 14 amino acids. V lost 6 bases and J lost 4, with 15 bases in between. CDR3 region: CASSHFLSAYGYTF. The CDR3 DNA follows: TGTGCCAGCAGCCACTTTCTCTCAGCCTATGGCTACACCTTC.

The sample holds a few counts of this clonotype. This could be a read error, since a much larger clone is one nucleotide away. The chain uses TRBV25-1 and TRBJ1-1; perhaps TRBD1 as D (6 bases). Germline V CDR1 and CDR2: MGHDK, SYGVNS. V lost 7 bases and J 1 base, leaving 13 bases between the germline ends. The CDR3 is 14 amino acids. The CDR3 reads CASTGAVTNTEAFF. The CDR3 DNA follows: TGTGCCAGCACAGGGGCAGTTACGAACACTGAAGCTTTCTTT.

As to this clonotype: This may be a read error, as it is one base from a much larger clone. Since the CDR3 does not end with the conserved phenylalanine or tryptophan, this likely comes from a read error. The genes are TRBV30 and TRBJ1-1; 9 nucleotides agree with TRBD1. The CDR3 loop spans 16 amino acids. Germline V gene lookup returns CDR1 GTSNPN and CDR2 SVGIG (reference sequence). Losses at the gene ends were 0 bases for V and 1 base for J; bases not matched to a gene: 6. CDR3 nucleotides: TGTGCCTGGAGTGTACTGGGGACAGGGAAGAACACTGAAGCTTTCCTT. The encoded protein is CAWSVLGTGKNTEAFL.

The chain carries TRBV14 and TRBJ1-5, with D perhaps matching TRBD1 (5 bases). CDR3 length equals 14 residues. Germline V gives CDR1 SGHDN, CDR2 FVKESK. V was shortened by 6 bases and J by 8 bases, with 17 bases between the two germline ends. CDR3 region: CASSQRGLNKPQHF. The DNA of the CDR3 is TGTGCCAGCAGTCAAAGGGGTTTGAATAAGCCCCAGCATTTT. Using reference TRBV14 and TRBJ1-5 for the parts outside the CDR3, the full variable domain is EAGVTQFPSHSVIEKGQTVTLRCDPISGHDNLYWYRRVMGKEIKFLLHFVKESKQDESGMPNNRFLAERTGGTYSTLKVQPAELEDSGVYFCASSQRGLNKPQHFGDGTRLSIL.

The chain employs TRBV29-1 and TRBJ2-5; D not certain. The CDR3 runs 13 residues. The germline V gene has CDR1 SQVTM and CDR2 ANQGSEA. V lost 8 bases, J lost 8 bases, and 21 bases lay in between. DNA of the CDR3: TGCAGCATCTTCAGGTCGGGCTTGGACACCCAGTACTTC. Translation gives CSIFRSGLDTQYF.

Worth noting for this clonotype: A read error may account for a junction end that differs from germline. The chain couples TRBV6-1 to TRBJ2-7; the match to TRBD2 covers 12 bases. The CDR3 loop spans 17 amino acids. Germline-derived CDR1 and CDR2 are MNHNS and SASEGT. The CDR3 sequence is CARSERAPSGRVIEQYF. CDR3 nucleotides: TGTGCCAGAAGTGAAAGAGCTCCTAGCGGGAGGGTTATCGAGCAGTACTTC.

As concerns this clonotype: With a much larger clone just one base away, this may be a read error. J is TRBJ1-2 and V is TRBV28; the match to TRBD1 covers 7 bases. Germline V gene data show CDR1 as MDHEN and CDR2 as SYDVKM. The CDR3 sequence is 14 residues long. The CDR3 DNA reads as TGTGCCAACAGTTTTCCCACAGGGGACTATGGCTACACCTTC. It yields the protein CANSFPTGDYGYTF.

Regarding this clonotype: The junction departs from the called germline gene at one end, perhaps through a read error. The V gene is TRBV6-1, the J gene TRBJ2-7; D gene unclear. The CDR3 has 13 residues. The germline gives CDR1 MNHNS, CDR2 SASEGT. The chain's CDR3 is CVSISRHLYEQYF. The DNA of the CDR3 is TGTGTCAGCATTTCCAGACACCTTTACGAGCAGTACTTC.

Worth noting for this clonotype: The CDR3 does not close with the conserved phenylalanine or tryptophan, likely indicating a read error. V and J are TRBV11-2 and TRBJ2-7; the D is unclear. Germline CDR1 is SGHAT and CDR2 is FQNNGV. The CDR3 spans 11 residues. The CDR3 DNA reads as TGTACCAGCAGTCTCCAATACGAGCAGTACTCT. Translation gives CTSSLQYEQYS.

This clonotype was observed a single time. This may be a read error, as it is one base from a much larger clone. The chain combines TRBV11-2 with TRBJ2-1; D unclear. Looked up from germline, CDR1 is SGHAT and CDR2 is FQNNGV. The CDR3 is 15 amino acids. The CDR3 bases are TGCGCCAGCAGCTTGGGCCTTCCTGGAAGGACTGAGCAGTTCTTC. Translated, it gives CASSLGLPGRTEQFF.

Worth noting for this clonotype: Relative to the germline gene, one junction end is altered; a read error may explain this. The J gene is TRBJ2-2, the V gene TRBV28; 9 bases are shared with TRBD2. Germline V CDR1 and CDR2: MDHEN, SYDVKM. This CDR3 spans 15 amino acids. CDR3 coding DNA: TGTGTCAGCAGTCCGACTAGCGGGAACACCGGGGAGCTGTTTTTT. This translates into CVSSPTSGNTGELFF.

In the case of this clonotype: At one boundary the junction diverges from the germline segment, which might be a read error. CDR3 sequence (DNA): TGTGCCAGCAGCCGTGACAGTGGACCTAATGAAAAACTATTTTTT. Translating it yields CASSRDSGPNEKLFF. The chain joins TRBV6-4 to TRBJ1-4; TRBD1 might be the D (5 bases). This CDR3 spans 15 amino acids. Germline assignment: CDR1 MRHNA and CDR2 SNTAGT.

This clonotype has just one count. Its ends do not fully match the called genes, so a read error is possible. The chain links TRBV11-3 to TRBJ1-2; D is unclear. CDR3 length: 14 residues. From germline, CDR1 is SGHNT and CDR2 YENEEA. CDR3 DNA: TGTGCCTGCAGCTCAGCGACGGTTCTTGTTGGCTACACCTTC. Translated: CACSSATVLVGYTF. The whole variable domain, filled in from reference TRBV11-3 and TRBJ1-2, reads EAGVVQSPRYKIIEKKQPVAFWCNPISGHNTLYWYLQNLGQGPELLIRYENEEAVDDSQLPKDRFSAERLKGVDSTLKIQPAELGDSAVYLCACSSATVLVGYTFGSGTRLTVV.

This clonotype was observed a few times. This clone may be a read error of a much larger clone one base away. The chain couples TRBV29-1 to TRBJ2-2, with D unresolved. V lost 6 bases, J lost 6 bases, and 11 bases lay in between. The germline V gene encodes CDR1 SQVTM and CDR2 ANQGSEA. The CDR3 covers 12 residues. The CDR3 here is CSVTRGAGELFF. The CDR3 DNA reads as TGCAGCGTGACTCGTGGCGCCGGGGAGCTGTTTTTT.

In this sample, this clonotype turned up a few times. An end of the junction differs from the germline gene, which may be a read error. The V call is TRBV4-1, the J call TRBJ1-4; no definite D call. This CDR3 has 13 amino acids. Germline V CDR1 and CDR2: MGHRA, YSYEKL. CDR3 bases: TGCGCCAGCAGCCGTTTGGGAAATGAACAACTGTTTTTT. Protein product: CASSRLGNEQLFF.

For this clonotype: The junction departs from the called germline gene at one end, perhaps through a read error. This chain joins TRBV11-3 and TRBJ2-1; possibly TRBD2 for D (7 bases). Germline V lookup: CDR1 SGHNT, CDR2 YENEEA. The CDR3 consists of 17 residues. DNA for the CDR3: TGTGTCAGCAGCTCCCGGGGGGCGCGGACGATGGGCAATGAGCAGCTCTTC. As protein: CVSSSRGARTMGNEQLF. Using reference TRBV11-3 and TRBJ2-1 for the parts outside the CDR3, the full variable domain is EAGVVQSPRYKIIEKKQPVAFWCNPISGHNTLYWYLQNLGQGPELLIRYENEEAVDDSQLPKDRFSAERLKGVDSTLKIQPAELGDSAVYLCVSSSRGARTMGNEQLFGPGTRLTVL.

The chain has TRBV28 and TRBJ2-6; a possible D gene is TRBD2 (6 bases). The ends were cut back, 4 bases at V and 2 bases at J, with 15 bases in the middle. Per the germline V gene, CDR1 is MDHEN and CDR2 is SYDVKM. This CDR3 contains 17 residues. The DNA for the CDR3 is TGTGCCAGCAGTTCCTCTCCCGGAGGGGCTGGGGCCAACGTCCTGACTTTC. Translated: CASSSSPGGAGANVLTF. Full variable domain (remainder filled in from reference TRBV28 and TRBJ2-6): DVKVTQSSRYLVKRTGEKVFLECVQDMDHENMFWYRQDPGLGLRLIYFSYDVKMKEKGDIPEGYSVSREKKERFSLILESASTNQTSMYLCASSSSPGGAGANVLTFGAGSRLTVL.

This clonotype has at least ten counts. The chain is built from TRBV5-1 and TRBJ2-1; TRBD2 agrees at 7 bases. The junction had 10 bases not matched to a gene; V was cut back by 2 bases and J by 8 bases. The CDR3 is 15 amino acids. CDR1 is SGHRS and CDR2 is YFSETQ in the germline V gene. CDR3 residues: CASSLGGRAGDEQFF. The CDR3 region has the DNA TGCGCCAGCAGCTTAGGAGGGAGGGCCGGGGATGAGCAGTTCTTC.

This clonotype came up many times. The chain recombines TRBV12-3 or TRBV12-4 with TRBJ2-3; 12 nucleotides align to TRBD2. The V segment lost 6 bases and the J segment 5 bases; nucleotides outside the gene matches: 9. CDR3 length: 16 amino acids. CDR3 residues: CASRLRLAGVVDTQYF. The CDR3 nucleotides read TGTGCCAGCAGACTACGACTAGCGGGAGTTGTAGATACGCAGTATTTT.

On this clonotype itself: The germline gene is not matched at one end of the junction; a read error may be the cause. The genes are TRBV27 and TRBJ2-2; D possibly corresponds to TRBD2 (5 bases). Germline-derived CDR1 and CDR2 are MNHEY and SMNVEV (reference sequence). The CDR3 extends over 14 amino acids. CDR3 DNA: TGTGCCAGCAGTTTACAACCGAACACCGGGGAGCTGTTATTT. The encoded protein is CASSLQPNTGELLF.

As to this clonotype: A read error may produce the germline difference seen at one junction end. The chain has TRBV29-1 and TRBJ1-2; no clear D. Germline V CDR1 and CDR2: SQVTM, ANQGSEA. The CDR3 is made up of 13 amino acids. The CDR3 loop reads CGVGREANYGYSF. The CDR3 DNA sequence: TGCGGCGTTGGTAGGGAAGCTAACTATGGCTACAGCTTC.

This chain uses TRBV5-4 with TRBJ1-2, with 8 bases aligning to TRBD1. This CDR3 comprises 15 residues. Per germline, CDR1 SGHNT and CDR2 YYREEE (reference sequence). Trimming at V came to 4 bases and at J to 4 bases, leaving 9 bases not matched to a gene. CDR3 region: CASSQPTGGRYGYTF. Written as DNA, the CDR3 is TGTGCCAGCAGCCAACCAACAGGGGGGCGCTATGGCTACACCTTC.

With regard to this clonotype: Sequence at one end of the junction differs from germline and may be a read error. The rearrangement joins TRBV11-2 to TRBJ2-3; D possibly corresponds to TRBD1 (6 bases). Germline V gives CDR1 SGHAT, CDR2 FQNNGV. CDR3 length: 14 amino acids. The CDR3, as DNA: TGTGCCAGCCGAGGGGGTCCTCGCCCAGATAGGCAGTATTTT. This translates into CASRGGPRPDRQYF.

Remarks on this clonotype: Given a much more abundant clone one base away, this may be a read error. The J gene is TRBJ2-5, the V gene TRBV10-2; 8 bases align to TRBD2. The germline CDR1 and CDR2 sequences are WSHSY and SAAADI. The CDR3 sequence is 17 residues long. The CDR3 DNA reads TGCGCCAGCAGTGAGACGATACTAGCGGAAGACGAAGAGGCCCAGTACTTC. It encodes CASSETILAEDEEAQYF.

Comments on this clonotype: A junction boundary mismatches the germline segment, possibly from a read error. The chain links TRBV6-5 to TRBJ1-2; D remains ambiguous. Germline V gene lookup returns CDR1 MNHEY and CDR2 SVGAGI. This CDR3 has 15 residues. The CDR3, as DNA: TGTGCCAGCAGTACCCTACTCGACGATTCCTATGACTACACCTTC. Its translation is CASSTLLDDSYDYTF.